The 29 T cell receptor beta chains below were found in one sample sequenced in a study of blood T cell repertoires in COVID-19. The repertoire was sequenced with immunoSEQ multiplex PCR; TCRdb's copy has only in-frame clones and lacks some. Of 70,000 to 100,000 clones detected, roughly 90% appear once; the ten largest clones hold roughly 2.5%. Input material: peripheral blood. The origin of the receptors is a man aged 45-65 years with COVID-19, enrolled during active disease.

The V and J genes are TRBV3-1 (or the pseudogene TRBV3-2) and TRBJ2-7; D is ambiguous. From germline, CDR1 is LGHDT and CDR2 YNNKEL (reference sequence). The CDR3 totals 12 residues. Trimming took 5 bases from V and 3 from J, leaving 8 bases between them. The CDR3 loop is CASSYKNYEQYF. In nucleotides, the CDR3 is TGTGCCAGCAGCTATAAAAACTACGAGCAGTACTTC.

In this sample, this clone turned up once. The gene calls are TRBV14 and TRBJ2-2; D is uncertain. Germline V gene sequence: CDR1 SGHDN, CDR2 FVKESK. V dropped 0 bases and J dropped 6 bases, with 5 bases sitting between them. CDR3 length: 13 amino acids. Written as DNA, the CDR3 is TGTGCCAGCAGCCAAGATCTCTCCGGGGAGCTGTTTTTT. Protein product: CASSQDLSGELFF.

The rearrangement links TRBV19 to TRBJ2-1; a possible D gene is TRBD2 (6 bases). This CDR3 is built from 15 residues. V was trimmed by 4 bases and J by 2 bases, leaving 12 bases between them. Germline lookup yields CDR1 LNHDA and CDR2 SQIVND (reference sequence). CDR3 nucleotides: TGTGCCAGTAGTAGGGAGCGGGTCCCCTACAATGAGCAGTTCTTC. This codes for CASSRERVPYNEQFF.

This clone was found once. The chain carries TRBV28 and TRBJ2-5, with 16 bases matching TRBD2. V was pared by 6 bases and J by 5 bases, with 12 bases of the junction left unmatched. CDR3 length equals 18 residues. CDR1 and CDR2 (germline): MDHEN, SYDVKM. In DNA, the CDR3 is TGTGCCAGCAGACCCGCCCCGGGACTAGCGGGGGGGCTGGAGACCCAGTACTTC. The encoded protein is CASRPAPGLAGGLETQYF.

V is TRBV18 and J is TRBJ1-2, with 12 bases fitting TRBD1. The CDR3 has 15 residues. From germline, CDR1 is KGHSH and CDR2 LQKENI. J lost 5 bases, V lost 3 bases, and 4 bases had no gene match. The CDR3: CASSPGQGAEYGYTF. As DNA, the CDR3 is TGTGCCAGCTCACCGGGACAGGGGGCGGAATATGGCTACACCTTC.

V usage is TRBV4-3 and J usage is TRBJ2-2; D is undetermined. This CDR3 contains 14 residues. Per germline, CDR1 LGHNA and CDR2 YSLEER. Trimming took 1 base from V and 6 from J, leaving 9 bases between them. The CDR3 loop reads CASSQGSVAGELFF. As DNA, the CDR3 is TGCGCCAGCAGCCAAGGCTCAGTTGCCGGGGAGCTGTTTTTT.

The chain has TRBV7-9 and TRBJ2-4; no clear D gene. V was trimmed by 5 bases and J by 5 bases, leaving 7 bases between them. The CDR3 contains 12 residues. The germline CDR1 and CDR2 sequences are SEHNR and FQNEAQ (reference sequence). Here the CDR3 DNA reads TGTGCCAGCAGCCCACCGGAAAACATTCAGTACTTC. Amino acid sequence: CASSPPENIQYF.

This sequence joins TRBV18 and TRBJ1-3; TRBD1 might be the D (6 bases). CDR1 and CDR2 from the germline V gene are KGHSH and LQKENI. Trimming shortened V by 0 bases and J by 7 bases, and 13 bases separated the two germline ends. The CDR3 loop spans 15 amino acids. This chain's CDR3 is CASSPPQGRTNTIYF. DNA for the CDR3: TGTGCCAGCTCACCACCACAGGGAAGGACGAACACCATATATTTT.

The chain is built from TRBV5-5 and TRBJ1-3; D is undetermined. Germline CDR1 SGHKS, CDR2 YYEKEE (reference sequence). V was trimmed by 6 bases and J by 3 bases, leaving 16 bases between them. This CDR3 has 15 amino acids. The CDR3 reads CASTTTGSGGNTIYF. In nucleotides, the CDR3 is TGTGCCAGCACCACAACGGGGTCCGGTGGAAACACCATATATTTT.

This chain connects TRBV7-8 to TRBJ1-3; D is unclear. Looked up from germline, CDR1 is SGHVS and CDR2 is FQNEAQ. The CDR3 runs to 15 residues. Trimming removed 1 base from V and 4 bases from J, with 11 bases in between. CDR3 loop: CASSLGVLGGNTIYF. In DNA form, the CDR3 reads TGTGCCAGCAGCTTAGGGGTTCTAGGAGGAAACACCATATATTTT. The full variable domain, its missing parts supplied by reference TRBV7-8 and TRBJ1-3, is GAGVSQSPRYKVAKRGQDVALRCDPISGHVSLFWYQQALGQGPEFLTYFQNEAQLDKSGLPSDRFFAERPEGSVSTLKIQRTQQEDSAVYLCASSLGVLGGNTIYFGEGSWLTVV.

V usage is TRBV18 and J usage is TRBJ1-4, with 7 bases matching TRBD1. This CDR3 is 16 amino acids long. CDR1 KGHSH and CDR2 LQKENI come from the germline V gene. The junction had 9 bases not matched to a gene; V was cut back by 4 bases and J by 4 bases. The CDR3 sequence: CASSLNSRDSNEKLFF. CDR3 nucleotide sequence: TGTGCCAGCTCACTCAACTCAAGGGACAGTAATGAAAAACTGTTTTTT.

The chain employs TRBV6-2 or TRBV6-3 and TRBJ2-4; 10 bases fit TRBD1. V was clipped by 2 bases and J by 7 bases; unmatched bases: 14. This CDR3 is 18 amino acids long. Germline lookup yields CDR1 MNHEY and CDR2 SVGEGT. CDR3 amino acids: CASSYPADDRGLWNIQYF. CDR3 sequence (DNA): TGTGCCAGCAGTTACCCAGCTGACGACAGGGGGCTGTGGAACATTCAGTACTTC.

The rearrangement joins TRBV10-3 to TRBJ1-2; 8 bases align to TRBD1. From germline, CDR1 is ENHRY and CDR2 SYGVKD. The CDR3 spans 12 residues. The J segment lost 5 bases and the V segment lost 10 bases, leaving 6 bases of the junction unmatched. The CDR3 coding sequence is TGTGCCACAGGGGGCCCGGGGTATGGCTACACCTTC. It encodes CATGGPGYGYTF.

J is TRBJ2-1 and V is TRBV6-2 or TRBV6-3; 10 bases line up with TRBD1. The CDR3 covers 16 residues. The germline gives CDR1 MNHEY, CDR2 SVGEGT. Germline trimming cut 0 bases from V and 7 bases from J; bases unmatched to any gene: 6. The CDR3 protein is CASSYSRQGAGNEQFF. CDR3 DNA sequence: TGTGCCAGCAGTTACTCGAGACAGGGGGCGGGTAATGAGCAGTTCTTC.

The gene calls are TRBV5-1 and TRBJ2-4, with D perhaps matching TRBD2 (5 bases). V lost 4 bases and J lost 0, with 17 bases in between. The CDR3 contains 17 residues. Germline CDR1 reads SGHRS; CDR2 reads YFSETQ. In nucleotides, the CDR3 is TGCGCCAGCAGCCAAGGGTGGGGAGATCAAGCCAAAAACATTCAGTACTTC. It specifies CASSQGWGDQAKNIQYF.

The chain carries TRBV5-4 and TRBJ2-1; 10 bases agree with TRBD2. The CDR3 is 19 amino acids. With V trimmed by 4 bases and J by 0 bases, 13 bases remained unmatched. The V gene's germline CDR1 is SGHNT and CDR2 YYREEE (reference sequence). This CDR3 is CASSPRGASGGPSYNEQFF. The CDR3 bases are TGTGCCAGCAGCCCCCGGGGTGCTAGCGGGGGTCCCTCCTACAATGAGCAGTTCTTC.

The V gene is TRBV27, the J gene TRBJ2-1; 8 bases are shared with TRBD1. The junction had 6 bases not matched to a gene; V was cut back by 5 bases and J by 3 bases. Germline V lookup: CDR1 MNHEY, CDR2 SMNVEV (reference sequence). The CDR3 consists of 15 residues. CDR3: CASSKETGDYNEQFF. The CDR3 bases are TGTGCCAGCAGTAAGGAGACAGGGGACTACAATGAGCAGTTCTTC.

V and J are TRBV5-1 and TRBJ1-4; 7 nucleotides match TRBD1. The CDR3 is 14 amino acids. J lost 4 bases, V lost 5 bases, and 5 bases had no gene match. Germline V gene data show CDR1 as SGHRS and CDR2 as YFSETQ. The CDR3 region is CASRPGTDNEKLFF. The CDR3 bases are TGCGCCAGCAGGCCCGGGACAGATAATGAAAAACTGTTTTTT.

V is TRBV29-1 and J is TRBJ2-7; 8 positions match TRBD1. CDR3 size: 17 residues. Germline-derived CDR1 and CDR2 are SQVTM and ANQGSEA. The V segment lost 3 bases and the J segment 2 bases; nucleotides outside the gene matches: 15. DNA of the CDR3: TGCAGCGTTGAGATCGGGGCCAGGGGGCCAGTGGCCTACGAGCAGTACTTC. The encoded protein is CSVEIGARGPVAYEQYF.

This chain connects TRBV7-2 to TRBJ1-1; D is unresolved. Looked up from germline, CDR1 is SGHTA and CDR2 is FQGNSA. V lost 2 bases, J lost 4 bases, and 8 bases lay in between. This CDR3 has 13 amino acids. The CDR3 region has the DNA TGTGCCAGCAGCTTAACTGCTACCACTGAAGCTTTCTTT. Its translation: CASSLTATTEAFF.

The V gene is TRBV4-3, the J gene TRBJ2-1; TRBD1 is a possible D gene (5 bases). Germline CDR1 LGHNA, CDR2 YSLEER. There are 14 residues in the CDR3. V lost 0 bases and J lost 3, with 6 bases in between. This CDR3 reads CASSQDDSYNEQFF. CDR3 sequence (DNA): TGCGCCAGCAGCCAAGATGACAGCTACAATGAGCAGTTCTTC.

The CDR3 loop reads CASSLSITGELFF. The CDR3 coding sequence is TGTGCCAGCAGTTTATCTATTACCGGGGAGCTGTTTTTT. The rearrangement links TRBV28 to TRBJ2-2; D not resolved. The CDR3 has 13 amino acids. CDR1 and CDR2 (germline): MDHEN, SYDVKM. The V gene lost 1 base and the J gene lost 5 bases, with 5 bases spanning the gap.

This chain connects TRBV7-9 to TRBJ2-5, with D hard to call. This CDR3 contains 15 residues. V was clipped by 2 bases and J by 5 bases, with 15 bases between them. CDR1 and CDR2 (germline): SEHNR, FQNEAQ (reference sequence). DNA for the CDR3: TGTGCCAGCAGCTTACGAGTCGGGTTGGCGGAGACCCAGTACTTC. It encodes CASSLRVGLAETQYF.

V gene TRBV20-1 combines with J gene TRBJ1-2; no clear D gene. There are 10 residues in the CDR3. Looked up from germline, CDR1 is DFQATT and CDR2 is SNEGSKA (reference sequence). Trimming shortened V by 7 bases and J by 2 bases, and 5 bases separated the two germline ends. The CDR3 loop reads CSVENYGYTF. CDR3 nucleotide sequence: TGCAGTGTGGAGAACTATGGCTACACCTTC.

V usage is TRBV27 and J usage is TRBJ2-7, with D possibly matching TRBD1 (6 bases). The V gene lost 5 bases and the J gene lost 0 bases, with 14 bases spanning the gap. The V gene's germline CDR1 is MNHEY and CDR2 SMNVEV (reference sequence). The CDR3 has 15 residues. As DNA, the CDR3 is TGTGCCAGCAGTCCCAGAGGACAGTTCTCCTACGAGCAGTACTTC. This gives the protein CASSPRGQFSYEQYF.

J is TRBJ2-5 and V is TRBV28, with 7 bases fitting TRBD1. Germline V lookup: CDR1 MDHEN, CDR2 SYDVKM. The CDR3 contains 14 residues. The V segment lost 5 bases and the J segment 4 bases; nucleotides outside the gene matches: 7. CDR3 bases: TGTGCCAGCAGTGTAGAGGGACAGCTAGAGACCCAGTACTTC. It yields the protein CASSVEGQLETQYF.

The genes are TRBV4-2 and TRBJ1-2; D not certain. The CDR3 spans 13 residues. V lost 1 base to trimming and J lost 4 bases, with 7 bases between them. Germline values: CDR1 LGHNA, CDR2 YNFKEQ. This CDR3 is CASSQAPIYGYTF. CDR3 nucleotides: TGTGCCAGCAGCCAAGCGCCTATCTATGGCTACACCTTC.

The DNA of the CDR3 is TGCAGCGTTGTTAGGGGCCAAGAGACCCAGTACTTC. Protein: CSVVRGQETQYF. The chain is built from TRBV29-1 and TRBJ2-5, with TRBD1 as a possible D gene (5 bases). The V end lost 4 bases, the J end lost 1 base, and 7 bases lay between the germline ends. Germline V gene sequence: CDR1 SQVTM, CDR2 ANQGSEA. This CDR3 has 12 amino acids.

This clone occurred once. The chain joins TRBV13 to TRBJ1-2, with D uncertain. Trimming shortened V by 4 bases and J by 4 bases, and 19 bases separated the two germline ends. Germline V CDR1 and CDR2: PRHDT, FYEKMQ (reference sequence). There are 16 residues in the CDR3. The CDR3 here is CASSSYLTIELYGYTF. The CDR3 DNA reads TGTGCCAGCAGCTCCTACCTTACTATTGAACTCTATGGCTACACCTTC.